This T cell receptor (beta chain) comes out of a study of T cells in Graves' hyperthyroidism and ophthalmopathy. Overall study context: At initial diagnosis, before any treatment had begun, peripheral blood was obtained.

Remarks on this clonotype: Its antigen is not identified.

Graves' hyperthyroidism without ophthalmopathy progression within 18 months was termed stable. The source material, RNA transcripts, was used to amplify TCR beta CDR3 regions. First-round RT-PCR of the TCR CDR3 relied on the HTBI primer set. MiXCR was run by TCRdb on the multiplex PCR reads, yielding one entry per CDR3 protein. The sample holds roughly 630,000 distinct CDR3 sequences, 15% to 19% seen once. The trim removed 4 bases at V and 3 bases at J, leaving 7 bases unmatched. Per germline, CDR1 SGHTA and CDR2 FQGNSA. The CDR3 contains 15 residues. General study findings and limits: A 13 V-J model separated ophthalmopathy from stable hyperthyroidism.

Sequencing was performed on blood. The chain recombines TRBV7-2 with TRBJ2-7; 9 bases fit TRBD2. This TCR was recovered from a woman younger than 45 with Graves' hyperthyroidism. As DNA, the CDR3 is TGTGCCAGCAGCTGGGTAGCGGGAGCGGGCTACGAGCAGTACTTC. Protein product: CASSWVAGAGYEQYF. The variable domain in full, completed from reference TRBV7-2 and TRBJ2-7, reads GAGVSQSPSNKVTEKGKDVELRCDPISGHTALYWYRQSLGQGLEFLIYFQGNSAPDKSGLPSDRFSAERTGGSVSTLTIQRTQQEDSAVYLCASSWVAGAGYEQYFGPGTRLTVT.